This T cell receptor beta chain was captured by sequencing in a study of beta chain features in type 1 diabetes. The germline V gene has CDR1 SGHTA and CDR2 FQGTGA. Between the trimmed V and J ends, which lost 1 base and 5 bases, there was a span of 17 bases. This CDR3 comprises 16 residues. Expressed TCRB transcripts were sequenced, since all the RNA that had been isolated was reverse transcribed. The assay was immunoSEQ multiplex PCR, and TCRdb's table has in-frame clones only and misses some. The sample holds hundreds of thousands of clones, approximately 30% seen once. The sample consisted of naive CD4+ T cells from blood. This TCR derives from a man aged 18-30 years in good health. The chain employs TRBV7-3 and TRBJ2-5; weak D call: TRBD2 (6 bases). The CDR3 sequence is CASSLSGTLRDETQYF. The DNA for the CDR3 is TGTGCCAGCAGCTTAAGCGGGACGCTAAGGGACGAGACCCAGTACTTC.